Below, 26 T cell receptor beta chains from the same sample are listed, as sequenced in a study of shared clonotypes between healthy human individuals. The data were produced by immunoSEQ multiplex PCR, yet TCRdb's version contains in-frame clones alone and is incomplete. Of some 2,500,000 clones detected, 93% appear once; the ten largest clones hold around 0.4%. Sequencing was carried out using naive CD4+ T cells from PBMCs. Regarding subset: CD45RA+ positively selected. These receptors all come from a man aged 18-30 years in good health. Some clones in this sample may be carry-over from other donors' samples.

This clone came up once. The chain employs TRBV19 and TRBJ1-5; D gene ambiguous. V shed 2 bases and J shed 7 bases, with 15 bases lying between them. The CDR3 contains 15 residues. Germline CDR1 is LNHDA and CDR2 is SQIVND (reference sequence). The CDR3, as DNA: TGTGCCAGTAGTATAAAAACCGAATCCGGGCAGCCCCAGCATTTT. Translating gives CASSIKTESGQPQHF.

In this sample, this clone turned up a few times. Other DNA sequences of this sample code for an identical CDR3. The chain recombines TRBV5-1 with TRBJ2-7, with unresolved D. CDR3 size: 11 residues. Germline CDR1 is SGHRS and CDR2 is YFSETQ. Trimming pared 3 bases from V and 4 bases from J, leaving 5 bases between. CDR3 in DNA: TGCGCCAGCAGCTCCTCATACGAGCAGTACTTC. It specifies CASSSSYEQYF.

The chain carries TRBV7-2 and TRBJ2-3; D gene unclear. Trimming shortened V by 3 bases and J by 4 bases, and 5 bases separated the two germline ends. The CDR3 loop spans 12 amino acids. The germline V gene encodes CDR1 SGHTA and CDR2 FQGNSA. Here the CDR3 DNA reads TGTGCCAGCAGCTTCCTATCAGATACGCAGTATTTT. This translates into CASSFLSDTQYF.

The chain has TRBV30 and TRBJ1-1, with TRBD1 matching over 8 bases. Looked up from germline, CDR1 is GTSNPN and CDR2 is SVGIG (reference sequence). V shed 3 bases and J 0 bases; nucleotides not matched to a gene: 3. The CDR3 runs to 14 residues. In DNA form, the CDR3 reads TGTGCCTGGAGGGCGACAGGGGTGAACACTGAAGCTTTCTTT. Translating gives CAWRATGVNTEAFF.

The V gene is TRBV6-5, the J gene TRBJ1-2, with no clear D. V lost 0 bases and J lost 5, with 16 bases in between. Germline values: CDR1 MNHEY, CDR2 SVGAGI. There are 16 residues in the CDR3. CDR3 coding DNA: TGTGCCAGCAGTTACTCGACGAACCTACCTTTTTATGGCTACACCTTC. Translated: CASSYSTNLPFYGYTF.

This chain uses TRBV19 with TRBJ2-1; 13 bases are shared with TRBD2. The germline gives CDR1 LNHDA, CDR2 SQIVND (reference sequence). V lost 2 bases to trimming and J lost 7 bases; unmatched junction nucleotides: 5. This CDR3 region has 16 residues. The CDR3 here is CASSILTSGRNNEQFF. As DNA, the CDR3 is TGTGCCAGTAGTATATTGACTAGCGGGAGGAATAATGAGCAGTTCTTC.

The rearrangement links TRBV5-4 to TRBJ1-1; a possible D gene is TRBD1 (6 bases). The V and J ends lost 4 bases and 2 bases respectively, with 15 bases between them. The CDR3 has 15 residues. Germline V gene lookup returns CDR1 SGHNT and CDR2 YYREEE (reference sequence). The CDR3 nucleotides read TGTGCCAGCAGCCCCCGAACAGGGATTAACACTGAAGCTTTCTTT. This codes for CASSPRTGINTEAFF.

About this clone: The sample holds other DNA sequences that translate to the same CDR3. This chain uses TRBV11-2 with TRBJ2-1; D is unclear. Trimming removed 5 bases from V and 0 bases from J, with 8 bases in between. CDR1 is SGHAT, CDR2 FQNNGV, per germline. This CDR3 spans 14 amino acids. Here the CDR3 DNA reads TGTGCCAGCAGCCTACGGAGCTCCTACAATGAGCAGTTCTTC. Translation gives CASSLRSSYNEQFF.

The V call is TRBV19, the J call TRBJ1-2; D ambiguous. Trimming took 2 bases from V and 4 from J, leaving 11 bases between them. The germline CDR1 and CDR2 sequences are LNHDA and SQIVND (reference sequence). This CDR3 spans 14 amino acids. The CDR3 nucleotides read TGTGCCAGTAGTATAACAGCCTACTCCTATGGCTACACCTTC. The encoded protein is CASSITAYSYGYTF.

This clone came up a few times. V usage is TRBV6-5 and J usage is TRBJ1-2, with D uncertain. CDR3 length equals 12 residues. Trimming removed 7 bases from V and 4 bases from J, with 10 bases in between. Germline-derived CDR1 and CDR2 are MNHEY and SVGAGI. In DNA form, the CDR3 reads TGTGCCAGCAAAGCAGGCGGCTATGGCTACACCTTC. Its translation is CASKAGGYGYTF.

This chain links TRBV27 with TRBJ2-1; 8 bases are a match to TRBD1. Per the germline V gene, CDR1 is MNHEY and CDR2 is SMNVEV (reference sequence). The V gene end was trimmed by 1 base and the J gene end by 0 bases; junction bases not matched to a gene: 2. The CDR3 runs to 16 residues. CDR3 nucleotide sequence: TGTGCCAGCAGTTTATACGGGACAGGCTCCTACAATGAGCAGTTCTTC. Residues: CASSLYGTGSYNEQFF.

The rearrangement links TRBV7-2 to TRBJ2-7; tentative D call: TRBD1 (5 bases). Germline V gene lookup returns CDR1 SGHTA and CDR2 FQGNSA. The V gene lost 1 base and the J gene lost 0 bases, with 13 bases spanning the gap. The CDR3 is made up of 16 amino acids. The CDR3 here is CASSLDGREFSYEQYF. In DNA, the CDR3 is TGTGCCAGCAGCTTAGATGGCAGGGAATTCTCCTACGAGCAGTACTTC.

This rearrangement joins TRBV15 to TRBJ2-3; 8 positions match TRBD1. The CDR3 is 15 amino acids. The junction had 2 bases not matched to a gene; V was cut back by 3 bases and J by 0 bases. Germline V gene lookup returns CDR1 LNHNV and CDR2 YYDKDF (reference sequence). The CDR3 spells CATSRGTGSTDTQYF. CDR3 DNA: TGTGCCACCAGCAGGGGGACAGGAAGCACAGATACGCAGTATTTT.

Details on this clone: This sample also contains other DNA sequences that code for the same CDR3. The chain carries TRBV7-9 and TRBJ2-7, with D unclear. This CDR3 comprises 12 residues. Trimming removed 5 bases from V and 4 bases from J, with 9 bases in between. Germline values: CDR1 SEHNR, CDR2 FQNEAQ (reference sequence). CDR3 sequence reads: CASSPYQYEQYF. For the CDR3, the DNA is TGTGCCAGCAGCCCATATCAGTACGAGCAGTACTTC.

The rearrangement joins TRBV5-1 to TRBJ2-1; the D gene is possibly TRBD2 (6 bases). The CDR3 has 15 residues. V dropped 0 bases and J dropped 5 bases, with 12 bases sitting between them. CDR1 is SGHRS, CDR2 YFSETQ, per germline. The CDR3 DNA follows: TGCGCCAGCAGCTTGGCAGGGAGGTGGGACAATGAGCAGTTCTTC. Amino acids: CASSLAGRWDNEQFF.

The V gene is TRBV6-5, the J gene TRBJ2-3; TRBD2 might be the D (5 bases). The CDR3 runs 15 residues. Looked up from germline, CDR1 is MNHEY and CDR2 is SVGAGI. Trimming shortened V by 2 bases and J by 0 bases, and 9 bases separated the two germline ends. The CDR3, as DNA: TGTGCCAGCAGTTACGAGGGCGGAAGCACAGATACGCAGTATTTT. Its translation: CASSYEGGSTDTQYF.

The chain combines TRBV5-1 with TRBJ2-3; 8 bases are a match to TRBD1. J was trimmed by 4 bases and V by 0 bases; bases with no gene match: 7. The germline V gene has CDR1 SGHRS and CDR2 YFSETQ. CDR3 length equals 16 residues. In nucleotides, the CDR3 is TGCGCCAGCAGCTTGGGACCAGGACAGGGATCAGATACGCAGTATTTT. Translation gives CASSLGPGQGSDTQYF.

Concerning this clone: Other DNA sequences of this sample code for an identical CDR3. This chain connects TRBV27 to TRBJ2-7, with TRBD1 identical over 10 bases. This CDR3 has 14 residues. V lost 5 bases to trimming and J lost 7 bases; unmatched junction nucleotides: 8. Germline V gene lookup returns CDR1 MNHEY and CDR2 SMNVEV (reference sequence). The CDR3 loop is CASSPGTGEGEQYF. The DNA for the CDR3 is TGTGCCAGCAGTCCGGGGACAGGGGAAGGGGAGCAGTACTTC.

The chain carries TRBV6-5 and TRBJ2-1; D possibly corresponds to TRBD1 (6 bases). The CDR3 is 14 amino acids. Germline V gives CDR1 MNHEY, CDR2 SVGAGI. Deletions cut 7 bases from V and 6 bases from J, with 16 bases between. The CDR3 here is CASNTGLGSNEQFF. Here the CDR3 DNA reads TGTGCCAGCAATACAGGGTTGGGGAGCAATGAGCAGTTCTTC.

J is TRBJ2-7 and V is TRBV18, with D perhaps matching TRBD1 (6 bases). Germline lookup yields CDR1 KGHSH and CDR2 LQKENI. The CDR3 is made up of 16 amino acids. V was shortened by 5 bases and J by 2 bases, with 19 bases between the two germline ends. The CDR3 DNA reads TGTGCCAGCTCAAGCGGAGGCAGGGGCCCCACCTACGAGCAGTACTTC. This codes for CASSSGGRGPTYEQYF.

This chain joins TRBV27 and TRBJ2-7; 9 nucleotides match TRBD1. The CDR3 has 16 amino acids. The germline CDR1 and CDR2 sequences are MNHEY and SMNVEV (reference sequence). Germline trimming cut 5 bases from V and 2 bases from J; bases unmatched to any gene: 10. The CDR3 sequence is CASSQTPGQGTYEQYF. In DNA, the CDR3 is TGTGCCAGCAGTCAAACACCGGGACAGGGCACCTACGAGCAGTACTTC.

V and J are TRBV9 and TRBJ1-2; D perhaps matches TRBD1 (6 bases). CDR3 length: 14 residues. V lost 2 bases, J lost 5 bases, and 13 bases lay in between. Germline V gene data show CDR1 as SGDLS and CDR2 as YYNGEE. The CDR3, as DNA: TGTGCCAGCAGCGTCGGGGGCTTCCGTTATGGCTACACCTTC. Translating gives CASSVGGFRYGYTF. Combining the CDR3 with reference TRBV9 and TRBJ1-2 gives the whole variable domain DSGVTQTPKHLITATGQRVTLRCSPRSGDLSVYWYQQSLDQGLQFLIQYYNGEERAKGNILERFSAQQFPDLHSELNLSSLELGDSALYFCASSVGGFRYGYTFGSGTRLTVV.

The CDR3 here is CASSFISRGEKLFF. The DNA of the CDR3 is TGTGCCAGCAGTTTTATATCACGGGGTGAAAAACTGTTTTTT. This chain uses TRBV28 with TRBJ1-4; no clear D gene. This CDR3 is built from 14 residues. Germline CDR1 reads MDHEN; CDR2 reads SYDVKM. V gave up 3 bases and J gave up 7 bases, with 12 bases separating them. Filled out from reference TRBV28 and TRBJ1-4, the complete variable domain reads DVKVTQSSRYLVKRTGEKVFLECVQDMDHENMFWYRQDPGLGLRLIYFSYDVKMKEKGDIPEGYSVSREKKERFSLILESASTNQTSMYLCASSFISRGEKLFFGSGTQLSVL.

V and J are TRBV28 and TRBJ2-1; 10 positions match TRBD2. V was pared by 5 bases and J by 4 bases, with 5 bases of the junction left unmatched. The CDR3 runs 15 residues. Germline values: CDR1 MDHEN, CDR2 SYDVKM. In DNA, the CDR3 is TGTGCCAGCAGTACGCCTAGCGGGAGTTACAATGAGCAGTTCTTC. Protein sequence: CASSTPSGSYNEQFF.

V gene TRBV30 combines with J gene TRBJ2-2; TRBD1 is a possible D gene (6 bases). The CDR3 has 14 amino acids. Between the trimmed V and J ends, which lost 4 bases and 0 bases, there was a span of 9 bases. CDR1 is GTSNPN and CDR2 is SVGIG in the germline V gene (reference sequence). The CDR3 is CAWTRTANTGELFF. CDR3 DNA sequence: TGTGCCTGGACTCGGACAGCGAACACCGGGGAGCTGTTTTTT.

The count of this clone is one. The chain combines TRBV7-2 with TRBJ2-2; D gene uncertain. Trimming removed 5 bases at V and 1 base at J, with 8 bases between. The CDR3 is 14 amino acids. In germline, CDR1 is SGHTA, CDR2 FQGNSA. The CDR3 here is CASSRYRNTGELFF. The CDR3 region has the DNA TGTGCCAGCAGCCGCTATAGGAACACCGGGGAGCTGTTTTTT.